This is a list of T cell receptor beta chains from one sample in a study of cytotoxic CD8 clonotypes in ibrutinib-treated CLL. Only in-frame clones appear in the TCRdb table, and some are missing; sequencing was by immunoSEQ multiplex PCR. The table records about 200,000 clones, around three quarters of them present only once. The input for sequencing was PBMCs, taken after 24 months of ibrutinib treatment. The receptors here all came from a human donor with chronic lymphocytic leukemia. Each CDR3 is given with its conserved first and last residue. D genes are given only for firm matches. Only part of the rows carry a size: once, few, many, or a class if the clone is expanded.

D	size	V	J	DNA	CDR3
-	-	TRBV27	TRBJ1-2	TGTGCCGGAGGATTTTCCCGGAGAGCTAACTATGGCTACACCTTC	CAGGFSRRANYGYTF
-	-	TRBV6-5	TRBJ2-3	TGTGCCAGCAAGGCCCGAACGCAGACAGATACGCAGTATTTT	CASKARTQTDTQYF
TRBD1	-	TRBV9	TRBJ1-3	TGTGCCAGCAGCGTGACAGGGGGCGAAGGAAACACCATATATTTT	CASSVTGGEGNTIYF
-	-	TRBV27	TRBJ2-2	TGTGCCAGCAGCGACCCGGGACCCCTTAACACCGGGGAGCTGTTTTTT	CASSDPGPLNTGELFF
TRBD1	-	TRBV5-1	TRBJ1-1	TGCGCCAGCAGCCTCAATAGGCCGGGACAGGGGAACACTGAAGCTTTCTTT	CASSLNRPGQGNTEAFF
-	-	TRBV29-1	TRBJ1-1	TGCAGCGTTTCCAGAGCGGAGGGCACTGAAGCTTTCTTT	CSVSRAEGTEAFF
-	-	TRBV9	TRBJ1-1	TGTGCCAGCAGCAAACTGGGACACCTGAACACTGAAGCTTTCTTT	CASSKLGHLNTEAFF
-	-	TRBV4-2	TRBJ2-3	TGTGCCAGCAGCCAAGCGTCTTCCAGCGGCCCCCTCACAGATACGCAGTATTTT	CASSQASSSGPLTDTQYF
-	few	TRBV28	TRBJ2-7	TGTGCCAGCAGTTTCGAAATGGGCGAGCAGTACTTC	CASSFEMGEQYF
-	-	TRBV2	TRBJ1-5	TGTGCCAGCAGTGGGACCGTTTATCCCCAGCATTTT	CASSGTVYPQHF
TRBD2	-	TRBV2	TRBJ2-7	TGTGCCAGCAGGAGGGAGGGCGACTCCTACGAGCAGTACTTC	CASRREGDSYEQYF
TRBD2	-	TRBV6-1	TRBJ2-7	TGTGCCAGCAGTGAAGGAGGTAGCGGGAGCTACGAGCAGTACTTC	CASSEGGSGSYEQYF
-	-	TRBV5-1	TRBJ2-5	TGCGCCAGCAGCTTGGTTGCGGGGACCCAAGAGACCCAGTACTTC	CASSLVAGTQETQYF
-	-	TRBV15	TRBJ1-4	TGTGCCACCAGCTGGGGTGCAACTAATGAAAAACTGTTTTTT	CATSWGATNEKLFF
TRBD1	-	TRBV4-3	TRBJ2-7	TGCGCCAGCAGCCAAGATATTGCTACAGGGGATAGGGAGCAGTACTTC	CASSQDIATGDREQYF
-	-	TRBV6-5	TRBJ1-4	TGTGCCAGCAGCCCCGTGGGTGAAAAACTGTTTTTT	CASSPVGEKLFF
TRBD2	once	TRBV15	TRBJ2-1	TGTGCCACCAGCAGAGATGCGGTCCGAGCGGGAGGCAGCTTCAATGAGCAGTTCTTC	CATSRDAVRAGGSFNEQFF
-	-	TRBV5-6	TRBJ2-7	TGTGCCAGCAGCTTATGGGGTTGGGAACGCTACGAGCAGTACTTC	CASSLWGWERYEQYF
TRBD1	-	TRBV7-2	TRBJ2-7	TGTGCCAGCAGCGACTATGGACAGGGGCGATTTTACGAGCAGTACTTC	CASSDYGQGRFYEQYF
TRBD2	-	TRBV2	TRBJ2-7	TGTGCCGAGGGACTAGCGGGGTCCTACGAGCAGTACTTC	CAEGLAGSYEQYF
-	-	TRBV27	TRBJ1-1	TGTGCCAGCAGTGGCGGGGATGCCATGAACACTGAAGCTTTCTTT	CASSGGDAMNTEAFF
-	-	TRBV30	TRBJ2-5	TGTGCCTGGAGCCCTCACCAAGAGACCCAGTACTTC	CAWSPHQETQYF
-	-	TRBV6-1	TRBJ2-7	TGTGCCAGCAGTGAAGGAAATAGCGACAGCGAGCAGTACTTC	CASSEGNSDSEQYF
TRBD2	-	TRBV25-1	TRBJ2-7	TGTGCCAGCAGACTAGCGGGAGATCTGTCCTACGAGCAGTACTTC	CASRLAGDLSYEQYF
-	few	TRBV7-6	TRBJ1-4	TGTGCCAGCAGCCAGACAGGACTCGGGGAAAAACTGTTTTTT	CASSQTGLGEKLFF
TRBD1	-	TRBV27	TRBJ2-7	TGTGCCAGCAGTTTATCTTGGACAGGGGGTTTCGGCTCCTACGAGCAGTACTTC	CASSLSWTGGFGSYEQYF
-	few	TRBV5-1	TRBJ2-2	TGCGCCAGCAGCTTCGGACGAATGAACACCGGGGAGCTGTTTTTT	CASSFGRMNTGELFF
TRBD2	-	TRBV6-1	TRBJ2-7	TGTGCCAGCAGTGAAGTCGGCGGACTAGCGGACCCCTACGAGCAGTACTTC	CASSEVGGLADPYEQYF
TRBD1	-	TRBV27	TRBJ1-1	TGTGCCAGCAGTTTAGGACGGGACAGGCCCTACACTGAAGCTTTCTTT	CASSLGRDRPYTEAFF
TRBD2	-	TRBV27	TRBJ2-3	TGTGCCAGCAGTTTATCGTTACTAGCGGGAGTGGTAGATACGCAGTATTTT	CASSLSLLAGVVDTQYF
TRBD2	-	TRBV7-2	TRBJ2-5	TGTGCCAGCAGCCCCCGGCTAGCGGAACCCCAAGAGACCCAGTACTTC	CASSPRLAEPQETQYF
TRBD2	-	TRBV10-3	TRBJ2-1	TGTGCCATCAGTGAGTCAACTAGCGGTAACTACAATGAGCAGTTCTTC	CAISESTSGNYNEQFF
-	-	TRBV11-2	TRBJ2-3	TGTGCCAGCAGCTTAAAGGGGGACACAGATACGCAGTATTTT	CASSLKGDTDTQYF
-	few	TRBV9	TRBJ2-5	TGTGCCAGCAGCGTTACTAGCCAAGAGACCCAGTACTTC	CASSVTSQETQYF
-	-	TRBV6-6	TRBJ1-2	TGTGCCAGCAGTTCAACAGCTAACTATGGCTACACCTTC	CASSSTANYGYTF
TRBD1	-	TRBV7-6	TRBJ1-1	TGTGCCAGCAGCTTAGAAAGACAGGGGGCGATCCAAACTGAAGCTTTCTTT	CASSLERQGAIQTEAFF
-	-	TRBV6-1	TRBJ2-7	TGTGCCAGCAGTGAATCCTTAGCGGCGTACTACGAGCAGTACTTC	CASSESLAAYYEQYF
-	-	TRBV10-1	TRBJ2-5	TGCGCCAGCAGTGAAGAGGTACAAGAGACCCAGTACTTC	CASSEEVQETQYF
-	-	TRBV5-1	TRBJ2-7	TGCGCCAGCAGCCCCAGGGCGGAGGGCTACGAGCAGTACTTC	CASSPRAEGYEQYF